The clone carrying this T cell receptor (beta chain) appeared many times. Its target is unknown. This CDR3 is built from 16 residues. The V gene's germline CDR1 is SGHVS and CDR2 FQNEAQ. The ends were cut back, 0 bases at V and 0 bases at J, with 9 bases in the middle. Using its own MiXCR run on the RT-PCR reads, TCRdb lists one record per CDR3 protein. The sample shows over 800,000 distinct CDR3 sequences, 20% to 25% of them seen only once. The data are from a study of response to subunit inactivated influenza vaccine. General study points: Authors suggested each seasonal flu vaccination may recruit only limited numbers of new T cells.

This chain links TRBV7-8 with TRBJ2-1; D is unresolved. Sequences were derived from PBMCs from blood, sampled about 5 days after vaccination. The clonotype originates from a man between 45 and 60 years old who received an inactivated influenza vaccine. The CDR3 reads CASSLALLTSYNEQFF. The CDR3 coding sequence is TGTGCCAGCAGCTTAGCGCTGTTAACCTCCTACAATGAGCAGTTCTTC.